These 17 T cell receptor beta chains originate from one sample sequenced in a study of lymphopenia after photon versus proton radiotherapy. The method was immunoSEQ multiplex PCR; TCRdb's version includes in-frame clones alone and lacks a portion of them. In the table there are approximately 22,000 clones, 65% to 85% of which are singletons. Here the sequenced sample was peripheral blood, taken from a patient treated with proton-based radiotherapy. The receptors were gathered from a woman aged 65 to 85 with pancreatic cancer.

The chain uses TRBV11-2 and TRBJ1-3, with 7 bases matching TRBD1. In germline, CDR1 is SGHAT, CDR2 FQNNGV. Germline trimming cut 0 bases from V and 3 bases from J; bases unmatched to any gene: 11. The CDR3 is 18 amino acids. The CDR3 region is CASSLDPPLRGSGNTIYF. DNA of the CDR3: TGTGCCAGCAGCTTAGATCCCCCACTCAGGGGGAGTGGAAACACCATATATTTT.

This chain connects TRBV2 to TRBJ2-2; D unclear. This CDR3 contains 16 residues. The V end was cut by 5 bases, the J end by 0 bases, with 13 bases between. Looked up from germline, CDR1 is SNHLY and CDR2 is FYNNEI. This CDR3 is CASSRLPGPNTGELFF. CDR3 DNA sequence: TGTGCCAGCAGTCGCCTTCCGGGTCCGAACACCGGGGAGCTGTTTTTT.

The sample holds one count of this clone. The V gene is TRBV4-3, the J gene TRBJ1-2, with TRBD1 as a possible D gene (5 bases). The length of the CDR3 is 13 residues. Germline V lookup: CDR1 LGHNA, CDR2 YSLEER. Deletions cut 0 bases from V and 7 bases from J, with 9 bases between. CDR3 loop: CASSQEERGGYTF. The CDR3 DNA reads TGCGCCAGCAGCCAAGAAGAGAGGGGTGGCTACACCTTC.

The chain joins TRBV6-5 to TRBJ1-1; D unclear. The length of the CDR3 is 12 residues. V was clipped by 4 bases and J by 2 bases, with 5 bases between them. In germline, CDR1 is MNHEY, CDR2 SVGAGI. The CDR3 is CASSWANTEAFF. The CDR3 coding sequence is TGTGCCAGCAGTTGGGCTAACACTGAAGCTTTCTTT.

CDR3 sequence (DNA): TGTGCTAGTGGTTTCCTGGGGAGGCATGAGCAGTTCTTC. It encodes CASGFLGRHEQFF. The chain has TRBV12-5 and TRBJ2-1; weak D call: TRBD2 (6 bases). The germline V gene encodes CDR1 LGHNT and CDR2 FRNRAP. V was clipped by 3 bases and J by 8 bases, with 11 bases between them. The CDR3 runs 13 residues. The variable domain in full, completed from reference TRBV12-5 and TRBJ2-1, reads DARVTQTPRHKVTEMGQEVTMRCQPILGHNTVFWYRQTMMQGLELLAYFRNRAPLDDSGMPKDRFSAEMPDATLATLKIQPSEPRDSAVYFCASGFLGRHEQFFGPGTRLTVL.

The chain is built from TRBV7-8 and TRBJ1-4; maybe TRBD1 (6 bases). The CDR3 has 16 amino acids. Germline CDR1 SGHVS, CDR2 FQNEAQ. V gave up 2 bases and J gave up 7 bases, with 17 bases separating them. CDR3 in amino acids: CASSLNTGTPTEKLFF. CDR3 nucleotide sequence: TGTGCCAGCAGCTTAAATACAGGGACTCCCACTGAAAAACTGTTTTTT.

On this clone: One end of the junction is discordant with germline, which a read error may explain. The genes are TRBV28 and TRBJ2-4; maybe TRBD2 (6 bases). CDR3 length: 14 residues. Germline V lookup: CDR1 MDHEN, CDR2 SYDVKM. The CDR3 sequence is CASSLGGARNIQYF. The CDR3 nucleotides are TGTGCCAGCAGTTTAGGAGGGGCCAGAAACATTCAGTACTTC.

The V gene is TRBV12-5, the J gene TRBJ2-1, with a possible D match to TRBD2 (5 bases). Germline V CDR1 and CDR2: LGHNT, FRNRAP. The V and J ends lost 6 bases and 3 bases respectively, with 9 bases between them. The CDR3 loop spans 13 amino acids. The CDR3 DNA is TGTGCTAGTGGAGGGAGTATCTACAATGAGCAGTTCTTC. This gives the protein CASGGSIYNEQFF.

The V call is TRBV7-3, the J call TRBJ2-1; D possibly uses TRBD1 or TRBD2 (5 bases each). V gave up 3 bases and J gave up 7 bases, with 7 bases separating them. Germline CDR1 and CDR2: SGHTA and FQGTGA. The CDR3 spans 12 residues. The CDR3 here is CASSLRGNEQFF. The CDR3 DNA sequence: TGTGCCAGCAGCTTGAGGGGAAATGAGCAGTTCTTC.

J is TRBJ2-7 and V is TRBV6-5; 7 bases line up with TRBD1. The CDR3 length is 14 residues. The V segment lost 2 bases and the J segment 4 bases; nucleotides outside the gene matches: 5. Germline lookup yields CDR1 MNHEY and CDR2 SVGAGI. The CDR3 nucleotides read TGTGCCAGCAGTTACCGGGACAGCCGATACGAGCAGTACTTC. This translates into CASSYRDSRYEQYF.

The J gene is TRBJ2-2, the V gene TRBV6-5; 7 bases agree with TRBD2. The CDR3 extends over 14 amino acids. CDR1 and CDR2 (germline): MNHEY, SVGAGI. Trimming at V came to 7 bases and at J to 7 bases, leaving 9 bases not matched to a gene. CDR3 nucleotides: TGTGCCAGCAACAAGAGGGAGGGCGGCGGGGAGCTGTTTTTT. It yields the protein CASNKREGGGELFF.

The chain joins TRBV7-6 to TRBJ2-5; no definite D call. Germline lookup yields CDR1 SGHVS and CDR2 FNYEAQ. This CDR3 is 12 amino acids long. The V end was cut by 3 bases, the J end by 5 bases, with 7 bases between. CDR3 sequence (DNA): TGTGCCAGCAGCTTTTCTAGGGAGACCCAGTACTTC. Translation: CASSFSRETQYF.

The chain couples TRBV5-1 to TRBJ2-1; TRBD2 aligns across 13 bases. The CDR3 extends over 16 amino acids. V lost 3 bases to trimming and J lost 5 bases; unmatched junction nucleotides: 5. Germline CDR1 is SGHRS and CDR2 is YFSETQ. The CDR3 DNA follows: TGCGCCAGCAGCTACTGGACTAGCGGGAGCCACAATGAGCAGTTCTTC. Its translation is CASSYWTSGSHNEQFF.

The V call is TRBV10-3, the J call TRBJ2-7; D unresolved. CDR3 length equals 15 residues. V dropped 7 bases and J dropped 2 bases, with 18 bases sitting between them. CDR1 is ENHRY, CDR2 SYGVKD, per germline. CDR3 DNA: TGTGCCATCACGGCTGGTACCCTCGGTGCCTACGAGCAGTACTTC. It codes for CAITAGTLGAYEQYF.

The chain has TRBV5-1 and TRBJ1-4; unclear D gene. Trimming took 0 bases from V and 5 from J, leaving 11 bases between them. Germline CDR1 SGHRS, CDR2 YFSETQ. The CDR3 covers 15 residues. CDR3 sequence reads: CASSLGAGGNEKLFF. CDR3 sequence (DNA): TGCGCCAGCAGCTTGGGGGCAGGTGGGAATGAAAAACTGTTTTTT.

CDR3 nucleotides: TGTGCCAGCAGTGAACCAGGGGCCCGGGACAGATTAACTGAAGCTTTCTTT. This codes for CASSEPGARDRLTEAFF. The chain joins TRBV6-1 to TRBJ1-1, with TRBD1 matching 7 bases. This CDR3 has 17 amino acids. The trim removed 2 bases at V and 5 bases at J, leaving 14 bases unmatched. Germline V gene lookup returns CDR1 MNHNS and CDR2 SASEGT.

The chain joins TRBV19 to TRBJ2-1, with TRBD1 matching over 10 bases. Germline V gene data show CDR1 as LNHDA and CDR2 as SQIVND (reference sequence). The V gene end was trimmed by 4 bases and the J gene end by 4 bases; junction bases not matched to a gene: 19. This CDR3 has 20 amino acids. Written as DNA, the CDR3 is TGTGCCAGTAGTACGACCGCGACAGGGGGCGTCTGGCGGGGGTACAATGAGCAGTTCTTC. This translates into CASSTTATGGVWRGYNEQFF.